This T cell receptor (beta chain) was sequenced for a study of Ad26.COV2.S vaccination and SARS-CoV-2 variants. Points on this clone: What it recognizes is unknown.

The assay was immunoSEQ multiplex PCR, and TCRdb's table has in-frame clones only and misses some. The sample contains around 320,000 clones, around 86% of which appear only once. General study results and limits: Reported post-vaccination CD8+ and CD4+ T cell responses to spike showed substantial breadth. Recipients given vaccine exceeded placebo recipients in spike-specific TCR breadth.

The CDR3 length is 13 residues. Trimming at V came to 3 bases and at J to 6 bases, leaving 2 bases not matched to a gene. Germline CDR1 reads SGHRS; CDR2 reads YFSETQ. Treatment: around 19 received Ad26.COV2.S at low or high dose, single or two shots; roughly 5 received placebo; per-sample allocation not given. Sampling was done on day 63 after the first vaccine or placebo injection. This vaccine is an Ad26 vector that expresses the Wuhan-strain SARS-CoV-2 spike. This rearrangement joins TRBV5-1 to TRBJ2-2; 7 bases are shared with TRBD1. This sequence was found in a person aged 18-65 years who received the Ad26.COV2.S COVID-19 vaccine or a placebo. The sequences come from peripheral blood, collected in a trial of Ad26.COV2.S vaccine versus placebo. In DNA, the CDR3 is TGCGCCAGCAGCTGGACAGGCCCCGGGGAGCTGTTTTTT. Its translation: CASSWTGPGELFF.